This T cell receptor beta chain was identified during a study of T cell changes during pregnancy in multiple sclerosis. Repertoires were generated with immunoSEQ multiplex PCR, while TCRdb's copy carries only in-frame clones and drops some. The data hold roughly 86,000 clones, with 80% to 95% observed a single time. CDR1 and CDR2 (germline): SGDLS, YYNGEE. Germline trimming cut 0 bases from V and 6 bases from J; bases unmatched to any gene: 3. The CDR3 runs to 13 residues. The sequence was collected from a female donor with multiple sclerosis, enrolled in a pregnancy study. Source: peripheral blood, taken in the first trimester of pregnancy. V is TRBV9 and J is TRBJ2-7; 7 bases fit TRBD1. The CDR3 coding sequence is TGTGCCAGCAGCGTAGCCCCAGGGGGCGAGCAGTACTTC. It specifies CASSVAPGGEQYF.